This entry concerns a single T cell receptor beta chain. This clone has at least ten counts. Its recognized antigen is unknown. The sample holds no much larger clone one base away, and base qualities are not on file. The cysteine opens and the phenylalanine closes a CDR3 of 17 amino acids. Of the read, only the CDR3 DNA is kept; its 51 bases are in frame from base 1. After removal of 4 bases from V and 4 bases from J, the junction retains 4 bases not matched to a gene. CDR1 and CDR2 were assigned from the germline V gene as LGHNA and YNFKEQ. On the day of marrow donation, related bone marrow donors gave peripheral blood samples. Mononuclear cells from peripheral blood and bone marrow were separated by Ficoll-Hypaque density centrifugation and then cryopreserved. This entry is derived from a study of T cells after posttransplantation cyclophosphamide (dated by TCRdb to the mid-2010s). Some background on the complete study: Using TRB sequencing, the study followed how the T cell repertoire rebuilt after myeloablative bone marrow transplantation with posttransplantation cyclophosphamide given as GVHD prophylaxis. Samples from around 37 PTCy-treated patients, along with samples from roughly 15 of their related bone marrow donors, underwent antigen receptor sequencing. Blood from all 35 or so PTCy patients with 1-year posttransplant specimens was subjected to TRB sequencing. TRB sequencing was also done on up to about 3 additional blood samples from 2 to 5.2 years after transplant in 3 patients, and on pretransplant blood from 4 patients. TRA and TRB clonality were tightly correlated in several samples, so subsequent TCR analyses focused on TRB only. Public TRB sequences were queried against a database of over 3,500 sequences associated with responses to pathogens, tumor antigens, self-antigens and alloantigens.

The paper as a whole reports these results and caveats: At 1-2 months, donor-recipient similarity was low but rose over the first year, and the later blood repertoires were often dominated by donor CD8+ memory clones. The TRB repertoires of T cells infiltrating skin or GI tract showed only limited overlap with the TRB repertoires of T cells in blood. Across roughly 49 patients, TRB clonality was highly associated with recipient CMV seropositivity and CMV reactivation, and PTCy diversity was similar to diversity in CNI/methotrexate controls.

TRB sequencing used genomic DNA with the immunoSEQ assay at survey resolution or the hsTCRB kit. On the study's bioinformatics: The immunoSEQ software handled the initial read processing, while the LymphoSeq R package was used for the repertoire analyses. For each TRB dataset, clonality was calculated as 1 minus normalized Shannon entropy, and the Gini coefficient was computed as well. To infer phenotypes in unsorted samples, TRB sequences from sorted subsets of the recipient or donor were mapped onto the unsorted samples of the same recipient. This is the immuneACCESS table as TCRdb keeps it, with only in-frame sequences that have V and J called. A part of the clones is gone; compared with another copy, unresolved V genes explain less than half, and the rest is unexplained. The D gene and trimming were derived from the DNA, and the V and J assignments and clone size from that table. This sample holds about 24,000 clones in total, without any singletons. The ten most abundant clones make up 4.4% of the sample.

This chain is built from TRBV4-2 and TRBJ2-2; 15 bases in the junction line up with TRBD2. Sequenced sample: PBMCs. The receptor was derived from a woman aged 50 to 60 in good health, CMV-negative, and a related stem cell transplant donor. The DNA sequence is given as TGTGCCAGCAGCCGTGGACTAGCGGGGGGGTCCACCGGGGAGCTGTTTTTT. Its product reads: CASSRGLAGGSTGELFF.